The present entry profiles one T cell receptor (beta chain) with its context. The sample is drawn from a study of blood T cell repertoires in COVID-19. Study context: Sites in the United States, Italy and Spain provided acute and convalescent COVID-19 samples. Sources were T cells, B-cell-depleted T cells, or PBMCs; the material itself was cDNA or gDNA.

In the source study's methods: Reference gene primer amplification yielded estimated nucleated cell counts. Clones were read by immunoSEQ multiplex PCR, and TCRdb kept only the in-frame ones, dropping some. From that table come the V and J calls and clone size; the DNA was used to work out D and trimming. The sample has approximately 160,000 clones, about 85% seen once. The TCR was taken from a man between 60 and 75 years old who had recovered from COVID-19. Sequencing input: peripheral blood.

The CDR3 reads CASSVAPTGPYEQYF. CDR3 sequence (DNA): TGTGCCAGCAGCGTAGCCCCGACAGGTCCTTACGAGCAGTACTTC. This chain uses TRBV9 with TRBJ2-7; tentative D call: TRBD1 (6 bases). There are 15 residues in the CDR3. V lost 0 bases and J lost 4, with 14 bases in between. The germline V gene encodes CDR1 SGDLS and CDR2 YYNGEE.